The 5 T cell receptor beta chains below come from one sample, sequenced in a study of blood T cell repertoires in COVID-19. Sequenced by immunoSEQ multiplex PCR; TCRdb stores in-frame clones only, minus some. This repertoire shows some 350,000 clones, about 89% found once; its top ten account for approximately 5.3%. The sequenced sample consisted of PBMCs or T cells enriched from blood (not recorded which). The receptors here all came from a woman aged 30 to 39 who had recovered from COVID-19.

V is TRBV6-5 and J is TRBJ2-1, with 13 positions matching TRBD2. Germline V CDR1 and CDR2: MNHEY, SVGAGI. With V trimmed by 6 bases and J by 7 bases, 3 bases remained unmatched. The CDR3 has 14 amino acids. The CDR3 nucleotides read TGTGCCAGCAGGACTAGCGGGGGGCTGAATGAGCAGTTCTTC. Translation: CASRTSGGLNEQFF.

The rearrangement joins TRBV18 to TRBJ1-2; 8 positions agree with TRBD1. The J segment lost 4 bases and the V segment lost 5 bases, leaving 12 bases of the junction unmatched. From germline, CDR1 is KGHSH and CDR2 LQKENI. CDR3 length equals 16 residues. The CDR3 region is CASSTTQGEIAYGYTF. Here the CDR3 DNA reads TGTGCCAGCTCAACTACACAGGGGGAGATAGCCTATGGCTACACCTTC.

The rearrangement uses TRBV19 and TRBJ1-2, with D unresolved. The germline V and J ends were trimmed by 6 bases and 1 base, with 15 bases remaining between them. The CDR3 is 15 amino acids. Germline CDR1 reads LNHDA; CDR2 reads SQIVND (reference sequence). DNA for the CDR3: TGTGCCAGTAGGGATCCAGGAGGTTTTAACTATGGCTACACCTTC. Its protein is CASRDPGGFNYGYTF.

This sequence joins TRBV10-3 and TRBJ2-1, with 7 positions matching TRBD1. CDR3 size: 13 residues. The germline V gene encodes CDR1 ENHRY and CDR2 SYGVKD. V lost 4 bases to trimming and J lost 12 bases; unmatched junction nucleotides: 9. The CDR3 sequence is CAISVGTEVGQFF. In DNA, the CDR3 is TGTGCCATCAGTGTCGGGACAGAGGTCGGGCAGTTCTTC.

V is TRBV6-5 and J is TRBJ2-7; weak D call: TRBD1 (6 bases). V lost 2 bases and J lost 2, with 10 bases in between. The germline V gene has CDR1 MNHEY and CDR2 SVGAGI. The length of the CDR3 is 14 residues. CDR3 sequence (DNA): TGTGCCAGCAGTTACGGGGACATAACCTACGAGCAGTACTTC. Its translation: CASSYGDITYEQYF.